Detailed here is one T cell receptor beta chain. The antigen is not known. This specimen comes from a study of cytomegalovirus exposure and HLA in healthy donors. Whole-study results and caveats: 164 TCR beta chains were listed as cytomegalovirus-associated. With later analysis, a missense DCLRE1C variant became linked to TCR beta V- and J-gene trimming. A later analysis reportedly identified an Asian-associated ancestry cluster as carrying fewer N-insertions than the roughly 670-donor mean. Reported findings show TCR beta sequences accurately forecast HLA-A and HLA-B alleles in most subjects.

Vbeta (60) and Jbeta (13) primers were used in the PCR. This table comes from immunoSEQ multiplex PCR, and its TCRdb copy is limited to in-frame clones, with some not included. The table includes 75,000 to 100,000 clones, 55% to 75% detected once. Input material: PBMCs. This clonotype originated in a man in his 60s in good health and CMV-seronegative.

The chain's CDR3 is CASGLAGPYEQYF. CDR3 DNA: TGTGCCAGCGGACTAGCGGGGCCCTACGAGCAGTACTTC. V and J are TRBV19 and TRBJ2-7, with 12 bases matching TRBD2. Germline trimming cut 9 bases from V and 2 bases from J; bases unmatched to any gene: 2. This CDR3 spans 13 amino acids. The V gene's germline CDR1 is LNHDA and CDR2 SQIVND (reference sequence).